This TCR beta chain was observed in a study of blood T cell repertoires in COVID-19. Sequencing was performed with immunoSEQ multiplex PCR; in TCRdb, only in-frame clones are kept and a portion is missing. The repertoire includes tens of thousands of clones, 65% to 90% of them detected once, and around 1.4% sits in the top ten. CDR1 is WSHSY and CDR2 is SAAADI in the germline V gene. This CDR3 contains 13 residues. Trimming cost V 8 bases and J 9 bases, with 17 bases left between them. Input material: peripheral blood. The chain couples TRBV10-2 to TRBJ2-1, with a tentative D call TRBD2 (5 bases). The TCR was taken from an older woman with acute or convalescent COVID-19. The CDR3 DNA is TGCGCCAGCGCTCGGGAAAGACGCCGTGAGCAGTTCTTC. Translated, it gives CASARERRREQFF.